This is a list of T cell receptor beta chains from one sample in a study of T-cell memory formation after mild COVID-19. TCRdb analysed the 5' RACE reads with MiXCR anew, one entry per CDR3 protein. The profile shows around 310,000 distinct CDR3 sequences, over 11% of them singletons. The specimen sequenced was PBMCs or a T cell subset sorted from them (not recorded which). These receptors came from a young man who had mild COVID-19 (a few samples of this study predate the infection). Cell type and time point are not known. The CDR3 runs from the conserved cysteine through the conserved F or W. The D gene is left open where the match is weak. Rows may omit the clone size; those that give it use once, few, many or a size class.

d_gene,v_gene,abundance,j_gene,CDR3aa,CDR3nt
.,TRBV6-4,few,TRBJ1-5,CASSEARLQFSNQPQHF,TGTGCCAGCAGTGAAGCACGCTTACAGTTTAGCAATCAGCCCCAGCATTTT
TRBD2,TRBV12-3/TRBV12-4,.,TRBJ2-5,CASSFGGLAETQYF,TGTGCCAGCAGTTTTGGAGGACTAGCGGAGACCCAGTACTTC
TRBD2,TRBV6-5,few,TRBJ2-7,CASSYSGLDLGEQYF,TGTGCCAGCAGTTACTCGGGACTAGATCTTGGCGAGCAGTACTTC
TRBD2,TRBV7-9,.,TRBJ2-3,CASSLASGGGARDTQYF,TGTGCCAGCAGCTTAGCATCTGGGGGGGGTGCCAGAGATACGCAGTATTTT
.,TRBV6-2/TRBV6-3,few,TRBJ2-1,CASSYSRTWLEQFF,TGTGCCAGCAGTTACTCACGGACTTGGCTTGAGCAGTTCTTC
.,TRBV7-2,.,TRBJ2-3,CASRPGRGTDTQYF,TGTGCCAGCAGGCCGGGTCGAGGCACAGATACGCAGTATTTT
TRBD1,TRBV5-6,.,TRBJ1-4,CASSGTGGGEKLFF,TGTGCCAGCAGCGGGACAGGGGGAGGTGAAAAACTGTTTTTT
.,TRBV18,few,TRBJ1-6,CASSPNGPFNSPLHF,TGTGCCAGCTCACCAAACGGTCCCTTTAATTCACCCCTCCACTTT
.,TRBV4-1,.,TRBJ1-6,CASSGTDNSPLHF,TGCGCCAGCTCCGGGACCGATAATTCACCACTCCACTTT
.,TRBV6-2/TRBV6-3,.,TRBJ2-5,CASSYVGGATQYF,TGTGCCAGCAGTTACGTAGGAGGAGCCACCCAGTACTTC
.,TRBV7-8,few,TRBJ1-1,CASSFSGGPTEAFF,TGTGCCAGCAGCTTCTCGGGGGGTCCCACTGAAGCTTTCTTT
.,TRBV10-3,.,TRBJ2-6,CAISDSYSGANVLTF,TGTGCCATCAGCGACAGCTACTCTGGGGCCAACGTCCTGACTTTC
TRBD2,TRBV12-3/TRBV12-4,.,TRBJ2-2,CASNSAGRQSTGELFF,TGTGCCAGCAATTCAGCGGGACGTCAGAGTACCGGGGAGCTGTTTTTT
TRBD1,TRBV9,.,TRBJ2-1,CASSGGQGLFYEQFF,TGTGCCAGCAGCGGGGGACAGGGGTTGTTCTATGAGCAGTTCTTC
.,TRBV6-5,.,TRBJ2-1,CASSYMGVSYNEQFF,TGTGCCAGCAGTTACATGGGGGTCTCCTACAATGAGCAGTTCTTC
.,TRBV5-1,many,TRBJ2-3,CASSLAGQGADTQYF,TGCGCCAGCAGCTTGGCCGGGCAGGGCGCAGATACGCAGTATTTT
TRBD2,TRBV11-2,few,TRBJ2-5,CASSLGTSRDQETQYF,TGTGCCAGCAGCTTAGGGACTAGCCGGGACCAAGAGACCCAGTACTTC
.,TRBV20-1,few,TRBJ1-2,CSARAENYGYTF,TGCAGTGCTAGGGCGGAGAACTATGGCTACACCTTC
.,TRBV4-1,many,TRBJ2-1,CASSQDGLLDYEQFF,TGCGCCAGCAGCCAAGACGGTCTCCTGGACTATGAGCAGTTCTTC
.,TRBV29-1,.,TRBJ1-2,CSGGTRDYGYTF,TGCAGCGGGGGGACGCGCGACTATGGCTACACCTTC
.,TRBV27,few,TRBJ1-1,CASGHNTEAFF,TGTGCCAGCGGGCATAACACTGAAGCTTTCTTT
TRBD1,TRBV7-9,few,TRBJ2-1,CATRWGQGSYNEQFF,TGTGCCACGAGATGGGGACAGGGTTCCTACAATGAGCAGTTCTTC
.,TRBV7-2,.,TRBJ2-3,CASGVSDTQYF,TGTGCCAGCGGGGTTTCAGATACGCAGTATTTT
.,TRBV4-3,few,TRBJ2-1,CASSQSSVARNEQFF,TGCGCCAGCAGCCAGAGTTCAGTGGCCCGCAATGAGCAGTTCTTC
.,TRBV4-2,many,TRBJ2-7,CASSTRQDYEQYF,TGTGCCAGCAGCACCCGACAGGACTACGAGCAGTACTTC
TRBD2,TRBV28,few,TRBJ2-1,CASRRLAAYNEQFF,TGTGCCAGCCGCCGACTAGCGGCGTACAATGAGCAGTTCTTC
.,TRBV4-1,few,TRBJ2-5,CASSQGGGPWETQYF,TGCGCCAGCAGCCAAGGTGGCGGGCCGTGGGAGACCCAGTACTTC
TRBD1,TRBV6-5,few,TRBJ1-2,CASSPSTGGYGYTF,TGTGCCAGCAGTCCTTCGACAGGGGGCTATGGCTACACCTTC
.,TRBV7-6,few,TRBJ2-1,CASSSGEGWNEQFF,TGTGCCAGCAGCTCAGGAGAAGGGTGGAATGAGCAGTTCTTC
.,TRBV20-1,.,TRBJ1-3,CSARPTLTLSSGNTIYF,TGCAGTGCTAGACCCACCTTAACCTTAAGCTCTGGAAACACCATATATTTT
.,TRBV6-2/TRBV6-3,few,TRBJ1-3,CASSSGLYGGNTIYF,TGTGCCAGCAGCTCCGGTCTCTACGGGGGAAACACCATATATTTT
TRBD2,TRBV7-3,.,TRBJ2-3,CASSPAGDTDTQYF,TGTGCCAGCAGCCCAGCGGGGGACACAGATACGCAGTATTTT
.,TRBV4-3,few,TRBJ1-2,CASSQNVGGGRLGYTF,TGCGCCAGCAGCCAGAACGTGGGGGGGGGCCGCTTGGGCTACACCTTC
.,TRBV12-3/TRBV12-4,few,TRBJ2-3,CASSFGQDTQYF,TGTGCCAGCAGTTTTGGGCAGGATACGCAGTATTTT
TRBD2,TRBV7-2,few,TRBJ2-1,CASSFLPGEGGNEQFF,TGTGCCAGCAGCTTTCTCCCGGGGGAGGGCGGCAATGAGCAGTTCTTC
TRBD2,TRBV20-1,few,TRBJ2-3,CSVSGLAGAGRTDTQYF,TGCAGTGTCTCAGGACTAGCGGGGGCCGGACGCACAGATACGCAGTATTTT
.,TRBV5-4,few,TRBJ2-7,CASSSATGMFVEQYF,TGTGCCAGCAGCTCTGCCACAGGGATGTTTGTCGAGCAGTACTTC
TRBD1,TRBV6-6,many,TRBJ1-2,CAISVGGDGYTF,TGTGCCATCTCCGTAGGGGGCGATGGCTACACCTTC
.,TRBV24-1,.,TRBJ2-1,CATSDWDNEQFF,TGTGCCACCAGTGATTGGGACAATGAGCAGTTCTTC
.,TRBV7-3,once,TRBJ2-1,CASRPSSYNEQFF,TGTGCCAGCCGTCCTAGCTCCTACAATGAGCAGTTCTTC
.,TRBV7-9,.,TRBJ2-5,CASSLGGVLVQETQYF,TGTGCCAGCAGCTTAGGAGGGGTTCTGGTCCAAGAGACCCAGTACTTC
TRBD2,TRBV7-2,few,TRBJ2-3,CASSFSLRGATDTQYF,TGTGCCAGCAGCTTTAGTTTGCGGGGGGCCACAGATACGCAGTATTTT
.,TRBV5-1,few,TRBJ1-1,CASSLARGRVEDGTEAFF,TGCGCCAGCAGCTTGGCTCGGGGGAGGGTAGAAGATGGCACTGAAGCTTTCTTT
.,TRBV30,.,TRBJ2-3,CAWSRSADTQYF,TGTGCCTGGAGTCGGAGTGCAGATACGCAGTATTTT
.,TRBV6-6,many,TRBJ2-1,CASTPGLSYNEQFF,TGTGCCAGCACCCCAGGGCTCTCCTACAATGAGCAGTTCTTC
.,TRBV7-9,many,TRBJ2-2,CASSFLRTGELFF,TGTGCCAGCAGCTTTCTCCGTACCGGGGAGCTGTTTTTT
.,TRBV27,.,TRBJ1-1,CASREQGRPEAFF,TGTGCCAGCAGGGAGCAGGGGAGGCCTGAAGCTTTCTTT
.,TRBV7-6,few,TRBJ1-5,CASSLGVGSNQPQHF,TGTGCCAGCAGCTTAGGAGTTGGCAGCAATCAGCCCCAGCATTTT
TRBD1,TRBV30,few,TRBJ1-5,CAWGTGSGNQPQHF,TGTGCCTGGGGGACAGGGTCCGGCAATCAGCCCCAGCATTTT
TRBD2,TRBV28,many,TRBJ2-1,CASSFLELAGGTSYNEQFF,TGTGCCAGCAGTTTTTTGGAACTAGCGGGGGGAACGTCCTACAATGAGCAGTTCTTC
TRBD1,TRBV20-1,.,TRBJ1-1,CSARDPTSATGATEAFF,TGCAGTGCTAGAGATCCAACCTCAGCTACAGGGGCCACTGAAGCTTTCTTT
TRBD1,TRBV24-1,few,TRBJ2-3,CATSEGTEDTQYF,TGTGCCACCAGTGAGGGGACAGAAGATACGCAGTATTTT
.,TRBV20-1,few,TRBJ2-5,CSARWETQYF,TGCAGTGCTAGATGGGAGACCCAGTACTTC
TRBD2,TRBV5-6,.,TRBJ2-1,CASSPRVAGYNEQFF,TGTGCCAGCAGCCCCCGAGTAGCGGGGTACAATGAGCAGTTCTTC
TRBD2,TRBV15,.,TRBJ2-1,CATSRDSRLADNEQFF,TGTGCCACCAGCAGAGATTCTCGACTAGCGGACAATGAGCAGTTCTTC
TRBD1,TRBV5-5,few,TRBJ2-1,CASSRRTGMLFDEQFF,TGTGCCAGCAGCCGCCGGACAGGGATGCTATTTGATGAGCAGTTCTTC
TRBD2,TRBV7-9,.,TRBJ2-1,CASSSAGGTLYNEQFF,TGTGCCAGCAGCTCCGCGGGGGGCACCCTCTACAATGAGCAGTTCTTC
.,TRBV7-6,few,TRBJ2-3,CASSPGGDGGDTQYF,TGTGCCAGCAGCCCGGGTGGGGATGGGGGAGATACGCAGTATTTT